The T cell receptor beta chain under discussion was sequenced for a study of CXCR3-negative and CXCR3-positive naive CD8 T cells. It was by 5' RACE with UMI labels that the TRB cDNA libraries were prepared. TCRdb re-called the 5' RACE reads and catalogs CDR3 proteins one per entry, DNA excluded. The specimen's table records some 140,000 distinct CDR3 sequences. General study findings and limits: CXCR3-positive naive cells carried more hydrophobic TRB CDR3s than CXCR3-negative ones.

Regarding this clonotype: No antigen is known for it.

The CDR3 consists of 12 residues. Sequenced material: naive CXCR3+ CD8+ T cells from blood. Subset in this sample: CD45RO-CCR7+CD27+CD95- naive CD8+ T cells expressing CXCR3 (TNR3+). The sequence derives from a human donor in good health. Some clones in this sample may be carry-over from other donors' samples. The V call is TRBV12-3 or TRBV12-4, the J call TRBJ2-7; the TRBD1 assignment by TCRdb is unverifiable without DNA. CDR3 residues: CASSFSRGEQYF.